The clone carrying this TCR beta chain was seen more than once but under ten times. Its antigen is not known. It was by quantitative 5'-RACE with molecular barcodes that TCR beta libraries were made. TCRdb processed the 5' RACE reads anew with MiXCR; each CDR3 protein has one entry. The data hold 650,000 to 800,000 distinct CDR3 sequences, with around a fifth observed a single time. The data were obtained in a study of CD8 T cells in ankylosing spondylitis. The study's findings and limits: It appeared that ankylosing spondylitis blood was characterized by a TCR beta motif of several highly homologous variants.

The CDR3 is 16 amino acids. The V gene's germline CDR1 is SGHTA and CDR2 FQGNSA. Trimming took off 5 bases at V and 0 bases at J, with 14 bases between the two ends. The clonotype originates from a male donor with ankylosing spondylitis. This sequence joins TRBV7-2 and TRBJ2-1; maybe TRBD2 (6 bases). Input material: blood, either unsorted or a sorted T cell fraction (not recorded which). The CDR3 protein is CASSISSVGSYNEQFF. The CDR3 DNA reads TGTGCCAGCAGCATATCTAGCGTTGGCTCCTACAATGAGCAGTTCTTC.